The 16 T cell receptor beta chains presented below share a single source sample, sequenced in a study of T cell repertoires in cytomegalovirus infection. TCRdb itself ran the reads through MiXCR, one entry per CDR3 protein. The sample has approximately 150,000 distinct CDR3 sequences, approximately 17% seen once. The sample taken for sequencing was CD8+ T cells from PBMCs. Receptor source: a human donor in good health (CMV status not recorded). Some clones in this sample may be carry-over from other donors' samples.

The rearrangement links TRBV14 to TRBJ2-3; D gene uncertain. The V end was cut by 0 bases, the J end by 2 bases, with 3 bases between. Germline CDR1 and CDR2: SGHDN and FVKESK. The CDR3 covers 13 residues. The DNA for the CDR3 is TGTGCCAGCAGCCAAGACACCACAGATACGCAGTATTTT. Amino acid sequence: CASSQDTTDTQYF.

This chain connects TRBV6-8 to TRBJ2-1, with D hard to call. The CDR3 covers 14 residues. Trimming took 2 bases from V and 9 from J, leaving 14 bases between them. From germline, CDR1 is MNHGY and CDR2 SAAAGT. The CDR3 bases are TGTGCCAGCAGTTACGCTCGCGGCGACTTTGAGCAGTTCTTC. This encodes CASSYARGDFEQFF.

This clonotype has a handful of counts. The chain couples TRBV4-2 to TRBJ1-1; D is uncertain. Germline-derived CDR1 and CDR2 are LGHNA and YNFKEQ. The CDR3 has 13 residues. Trimming took off 3 bases at V and 3 bases at J, with 8 bases between the two ends. CDR3 bases: TGTGCCAGCAGCCACTCGCGGGACACTGAAGCTTTCTTT. It encodes CASSHSRDTEAFF.

This clonotype was observed many times. This rearrangement joins TRBV7-9 to TRBJ2-4; TRBD2 agrees at 9 bases. Losses at the gene ends were 0 bases for V and 2 bases for J; bases not matched to a gene: 2. There are 16 residues in the CDR3. From germline, CDR1 is SEHNR and CDR2 FQNEAQ (reference sequence). This CDR3 is CASSLATSGSKNIQYF. For the CDR3, the DNA is TGTGCCAGCAGCTTAGCGACTAGCGGATCCAAAAACATTCAGTACTTC.

This clonotype was seen repeatedly, ten times or more. The genes are TRBV7-8 and TRBJ2-5; no firm D call. The CDR3 length is 13 residues. Germline V gives CDR1 SGHVS, CDR2 FQNEAQ. Trimming cost V 2 bases and J 5 bases, with 9 bases left between them. Here the CDR3 DNA reads TGTGCCAGCAGCTTACTAGTTACCGAGACCCAGTACTTC. It encodes CASSLLVTETQYF.

The sample holds a few counts of this clonotype. The chain employs TRBV5-4 and TRBJ2-1; D gene ambiguous. V dropped 0 bases and J dropped 5 bases, with 12 bases sitting between them. The CDR3 is 15 amino acids. In germline, CDR1 is SGHNT, CDR2 YYREEE (reference sequence). CDR3 amino acids: CASSLVGSPNNEQFF. The CDR3 DNA is TGTGCCAGCAGCTTGGTGGGGTCGCCTAACAATGAGCAGTTCTTC.

This clonotype was seen many times. V gene TRBV7-6 combines with J gene TRBJ1-1; 9 bases map to TRBD1. CDR1 is SGHVS, CDR2 FNYEAQ, per germline. V shed 1 base and J 5 bases; nucleotides not matched to a gene: 2. The CDR3 has 14 residues. CDR3 loop: CASSLGDRVTEAFF. CDR3 coding DNA: TGTGCCAGCAGCTTAGGGGACAGGGTGACTGAAGCTTTCTTT. The entire variable domain, with the rest obtained from reference TRBV7-6 and TRBJ1-1, is as follows: GAGVSQSPRYKVTKRGQDVALRCDPISGHVSLYWYRQALGQGPEFLTYFNYEAQQDKSGLPNDRFSAERPEGSISTLTIQRTEQRDSAMYRCASSLGDRVTEAFFGQGTRLTVV.

This clonotype was observed a handful of times. The CDR3 loop is CSVVVRLTSGSNEQFF. The CDR3 DNA reads as TGCAGCGTTGTCGTTCGGTTGACTAGCGGGAGTAATGAGCAGTTCTTC. The chain joins TRBV29-1 to TRBJ2-1; 12 bases match TRBD2. The CDR3 covers 16 residues. Germline loops: CDR1 SQVTM, CDR2 ANQGSEA. The J segment lost 7 bases and the V segment lost 4 bases, leaving 11 bases of the junction unmatched.

V and J are TRBV29-1 and TRBJ2-7; D gene uncertain. The CDR3 is 11 residues long. V was trimmed by 1 base and J by 4 bases, leaving 5 bases between them. Germline assignment: CDR1 SQVTM and CDR2 ANQGSEA. CDR3 loop: CSVEGDYEQYF. The CDR3 coding sequence is TGCAGCGTTGAAGGGGATTACGAGCAGTACTTC.

The V call is TRBV7-3, the J call TRBJ2-1, with a possible D match to TRBD2 (5 bases). V was pared by 2 bases and J by 6 bases, with 11 bases between. Germline CDR1 reads SGHTA; CDR2 reads FQGTGA. CDR3 length: 14 residues. In nucleotides, the CDR3 is TGTGCCAGCAGCTTATCTAGCCCCCGCAATGAGCAGTTCTTC. Residues: CASSLSSPRNEQFF. The whole variable domain, filled in from reference TRBV7-3 and TRBJ2-1, reads GAGVSQTPSNKVTEKGKYVELRCDPISGHTALYWYRQSLGQGPEFLIYFQGTGAADDSGLPNDRFFAVRPEGSVSTLKIQRTERGDSAVYLCASSLSSPRNEQFFGPGTRLTVL.

The chain combines TRBV14 with TRBJ2-1; possible D gene TRBD2, 6 bases. Trimming left V 4 bases short and J 0 bases short, with 10 bases between. The V gene's germline CDR1 is SGHDN and CDR2 FVKESK. This CDR3 region has 15 residues. The chain's CDR3 is CASSRGVSSYNEQFF. CDR3 bases: TGTGCCAGCAGCCGCGGGGTCAGCTCCTACAATGAGCAGTTCTTC.

A few counts support this clonotype. This chain joins TRBV6-5 and TRBJ1-1; possibly TRBD1 for D (5 bases). In germline, CDR1 is MNHEY, CDR2 SVGAGI. With 7 bases removed from V and 1 base from J, the gap between germline ends came to 22 bases. CDR3 size: 17 residues. This CDR3 is CASNSRAQGLWNTEAFF. CDR3 sequence (DNA): TGTGCCAGCAACTCAAGGGCCCAGGGCCTTTGGAACACTGAAGCTTTCTTT.

This clonotype came up a few times. This sequence joins TRBV27 and TRBJ2-1; D perhaps matches TRBD1 (6 bases). Germline-derived CDR1 and CDR2 are MNHEY and SMNVEV (reference sequence). Trimming left V 5 bases short and J 8 bases short, with 19 bases between. The length of the CDR3 is 15 residues. CDR3 DNA sequence: TGTGCCAGCAGTCCTAGGGGACATTCCGGCGATGAGCAGTTCTTC. Its translation: CASSPRGHSGDEQFF.

This clonotype was recorded a few times. This chain links TRBV2 with TRBJ2-3; 11 positions match TRBD2. After removal of 7 bases from V and 1 base from J, the junction contained 7 bases not matched to a gene. The CDR3 totals 16 residues. Germline lookup yields CDR1 SNHLY and CDR2 FYNNEI. The CDR3 nucleotides read TGTGCCAGCAATCCCGGGACTAGCGGCCGCACAGATACGCAGTATTTT. It is translated as CASNPGTSGRTDTQYF.

The gene calls are TRBV7-2 and TRBJ1-2; no clear D gene. The CDR3 loop spans 18 amino acids. V was shortened by 1 base and J by 7 bases, with 25 bases between the two germline ends. Germline V lookup: CDR1 SGHTA, CDR2 FQGNSA. In DNA, the CDR3 is TGTGCCAGCAGCTTAGTTGTCCCCCCCGTGGGCAGCCCTGCTGGCTACACCTTC. Amino acids: CASSLVVPPVGSPAGYTF.

A few counts support this clonotype. The chain carries TRBV12-3 or TRBV12-4 and TRBJ2-3; D remains unclear. The germline V and J ends were trimmed by 3 bases and 2 bases, with 24 bases remaining between them. This CDR3 has 19 residues. CDR3 bases: TGTGCCAGCAGTTTGCTCCTTTTGTCTCTTTCAACTTCCACAGATACGCAGTATTTT. It encodes CASSLLLLSLSTSTDTQYF.